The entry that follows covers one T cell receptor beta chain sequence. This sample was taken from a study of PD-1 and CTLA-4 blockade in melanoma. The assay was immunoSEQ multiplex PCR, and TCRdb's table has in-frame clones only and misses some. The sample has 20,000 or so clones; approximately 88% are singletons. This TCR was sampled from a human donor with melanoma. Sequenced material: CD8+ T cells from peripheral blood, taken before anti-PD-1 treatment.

This CDR3 reads CASSLRAGDQPQHF. CDR3 sequence (DNA): TGTGCCAGCAGCTTAAGGGCAGGGGATCAGCCCCAGCATTTT. This chain uses TRBV7-2 with TRBJ1-5; TRBD1 is a possible D gene (6 bases). This CDR3 is 14 amino acids long. The V end lost 2 bases, the J end lost 5 bases, and 10 bases lay between the germline ends. CDR1 SGHTA and CDR2 FQGNSA come from the germline V gene.